The next 10 T cell receptor beta chains were all read from a single sample in a study of sequential checkpoint blockade in melanoma. Documented treatment: randomized to nivolumab then ipilimumab (arm A) or the reverse (arm B). Sequencing was performed with immunoSEQ multiplex PCR; in TCRdb, only in-frame clones are kept and a portion is missing. The data show around 12,000 clones, with under 80% seen just once and around a quarter held by the top ten. The sample here was CD8+ T cells sorted from blood (inferred from file names), taken from a patient given nivolumab and ipilimumab in sequence. These receptors were collected from a human donor with melanoma.

This chain connects TRBV2 to TRBJ2-7, with 13 bases fitting TRBD2. The CDR3 is 14 residues long. The ends lost 5 bases at V and 4 bases at J; junction bases unmatched: 2. The V gene's germline CDR1 is SNHLY and CDR2 FYNNEI. The CDR3 DNA reads as TGTGCCAGCAGTAGGACTAGCGGGGGTTACGAGCAGTACTTC. Translated, it gives CASSRTSGGYEQYF.

J is TRBJ1-5 and V is TRBV2; TRBD1 agrees at 7 bases. V was pared by 7 bases and J by 0 bases, with 3 bases of the junction left unmatched. CDR1 and CDR2 from the germline V gene are SNHLY and FYNNEI. This CDR3 contains 14 residues. CDR3 region: CASKQGYSNQPQHF. The CDR3 DNA reads as TGTGCCAGCAAACAGGGGTATAGCAATCAGCCCCAGCATTTT.

This clone was detected only once. The chain couples TRBV5-1 to TRBJ2-7; maybe TRBD1 (6 bases). Trimming took 2 bases from V and 7 from J, leaving 16 bases between them. CDR1 and CDR2 (germline): SGHRS, YFSETQ. The CDR3 consists of 14 residues. CDR3 loop: CASSLRDKSLEQYF. The CDR3 region has the DNA TGCGCCAGCAGCTTACGGGACAAATCCCTTGAGCAGTACTTC. Supplemented by reference TRBV5-1 and TRBJ2-7, the full variable domain reads KAGVTQTPRYLIKTRGQQVTLSCSPISGHRSVSWYQQTPGQGLQFLFEYFSETQRNKGNFPGRFSGRQFSNSRSEMNVSTLELGDSALYLCASSLRDKSLEQYFGPGTRLTVT.

The gene calls are TRBV27 and TRBJ1-2; D is perhaps TRBD1 (5 bases). Between the trimmed V and J ends, which lost 0 bases and 8 bases, there was a span of 10 bases. Germline V lookup: CDR1 MNHEY, CDR2 SMNVEV (reference sequence). This CDR3 has 13 amino acids. The CDR3: CASSLSGREGYTF. CDR3 DNA: TGTGCCAGCAGTTTATCCGGCAGGGAAGGCTACACCTTC.

V is TRBV9 and J is TRBJ1-1, with a possible D match to TRBD1 (6 bases). The CDR3 length is 15 residues. Germline V lookup: CDR1 SGDLS, CDR2 YYNGEE. Trimming took 0 bases from V and 1 from J, leaving 10 bases between them. The CDR3 is CASSVEGDGNTEAFF. The CDR3 nucleotides read TGTGCCAGCAGCGTAGAGGGGGACGGGAACACTGAAGCTTTCTTT. The complete variable domain, with remaining parts taken from reference TRBV9 and TRBJ1-1, reads DSGVTQTPKHLITATGQRVTLRCSPRSGDLSVYWYQQSLDQGLQFLIQYYNGEERAKGNILERFSAQQFPDLHSELNLSSLELGDSALYFCASSVEGDGNTEAFFGQGTRLTVV.

This clone occurred once. The chain carries TRBV4-3 and TRBJ2-2; 10 bases match TRBD2. The germline gives CDR1 LGHNA, CDR2 YSLEER. The CDR3 is 15 residues long. The V gene end was trimmed by 0 bases and the J gene end by 9 bases; junction bases not matched to a gene: 4. CDR3 coding DNA: TGCGCCAGCAGCCAAGAAGCGGGGGGGTTGAGGGAGCTGTTTTTT. Amino acid sequence: CASSQEAGGLRELFF.

The V call is TRBV4-3, the J call TRBJ1-4; 8 bases map to TRBD1. There are 15 residues in the CDR3. Germline CDR1 LGHNA, CDR2 YSLEER. V lost 1 base to trimming and J lost 5 bases; unmatched junction nucleotides: 3. CDR3 in DNA: TGCGCCAGCAGCCAAGGGACAGGGAAGAATGAAAAACTGTTTTTT. Amino acid sequence: CASSQGTGKNEKLFF.

There are a few counts of this clone. The chain joins TRBV19 to TRBJ2-7; TRBD2 matches 8 bases. This CDR3 spans 12 amino acids. Germline CDR1 is LNHDA and CDR2 is SQIVND (reference sequence). With V trimmed by 6 bases and J by 4 bases, 2 bases remained unmatched. CDR3 in amino acids: CASSAGGYEQYF. The CDR3 coding sequence is TGTGCCAGTAGCGCGGGGGGATACGAGCAGTACTTC.

The V call is TRBV4-3, the J call TRBJ1-1; tentatively, D is TRBD1 (6 bases). Germline V CDR1 and CDR2: LGHNA, YSLEER. Trimming took 1 base from V and 1 from J, leaving 10 bases between them. This CDR3 is 15 amino acids long. Here the CDR3 reads CASSQVIGGNTEAFF. The CDR3 bases are TGCGCCAGCAGCCAAGTTATAGGGGGGAACACTGAAGCTTTCTTT.

CDR3 nucleotides: TGTGCCATCAGCCTTTCGGGCGGGGGGCTATTGTTCTTC. Its protein product is CAISLSGGGLLFF. The chain links TRBV10-3 to TRBJ2-1; 8 positions match TRBD2. This CDR3 has 13 amino acids. The V and J ends lost 6 bases and 15 bases, in that order; junction bases with no gene match: 13. Germline CDR1 ENHRY, CDR2 SYGVKD.